Below are 16 T cell receptor beta chains sequenced from a single sample in a study of beta chain features in type 1 diabetes (dated by TCRdb to between 2017 and 2018). Libraries were prepared through the immunoSEQ multiplex PCR assay. The entire amount of isolated RNA was reverse transcribed using the High Capacity cDNA Reverse Transcription Kit, so the sequenced TCRB transcripts were expressed ones. The source is immuneACCESS, and TCRdb retained only in-frame sequences with V and J called. Part of the clones is not carried over; for the studies checked, unresolved V genes explain less than half of this, and the remainder is unexplained. In this sample the table shows hundreds of thousands of clones, 30% of which occur a single time. 0.05% to 0.065% of the sample comes from the top ten. The sample consisted of naive CD4+ T cells from blood. The cell subset or site label here, explained by the study, means: true naive CD4+ T cells. The receptor source for this set is a man aged 18 to 29 in good health.

This clone was seen more than once but under ten times. The V and J genes are TRBV7-3 and TRBJ2-3; the match to TRBD2 covers 16 bases. This CDR3 is 20 amino acids long. Trimming removed 0 bases from V and 4 bases from J; junction bases left unmatched: 10. CDR1 and CDR2 from the germline V gene are SGHTA and FQGTGA. The CDR3 reads CASSLTYPGLAGGQADTQYF. The DNA for the CDR3 is TGTGCCAGCAGCTTAACCTATCCGGGACTAGCGGGAGGGCAGGCAGATACGCAGTATTTT. The full variable domain, with the rest looked up from reference TRBV7-3 and TRBJ2-3, is GAGVSQTPSNKVTEKGKYVELRCDPISGHTALYWYRQSLGQGPEFLIYFQGTGAADDSGLPNDRFFAVRPEGSVSTLKIQRTERGDSAVYLCASSLTYPGLAGGQADTQYFGPGTRLTVL.

The V gene is TRBV7-2, the J gene TRBJ2-7; 12 bases line up with TRBD2. Trimming cost V 5 bases and J 5 bases; bases outside gene matches: 10. Germline V gives CDR1 SGHTA, CDR2 FQGNSA. The CDR3 contains 16 residues. As DNA, the CDR3 is TGTGCCAGCAGCCCTAGACTAGCGGGAGAGGGGCACGAGCAGTACTTC. Translating gives CASSPRLAGEGHEQYF. The variable domain in full, with the rest retrieved from reference TRBV7-2 and TRBJ2-7, is GAGVSQSPSNKVTEKGKDVELRCDPISGHTALYWYRQSLGQGLEFLIYFQGNSAPDKSGLPSDRFSAERTGGSVSTLTIQRTQQEDSAVYLCASSPRLAGEGHEQYFGPGTRLTVT.

The V gene is TRBV7-9, the J gene TRBJ2-2; D is ambiguous. This CDR3 comprises 17 residues. With 5 bases removed from V and 7 bases from J, the gap between germline ends came to 23 bases. The germline V gene has CDR1 SEHNR and CDR2 FQNEAQ (reference sequence). The CDR3 sequence: CASSPGSVWDRVGELFF. The CDR3 region has the DNA TGTGCCAGCAGCCCCGGCTCGGTATGGGATCGGGTCGGGGAGCTGTTTTTT.

The chain couples TRBV27 to TRBJ1-2, with TRBD1 identical over 10 bases. Unmatched junction bases numbered 20, after V lost 5 bases and J lost 5 bases. This CDR3 region has 19 residues. Germline lookup yields CDR1 MNHEY and CDR2 SMNVEV (reference sequence). The CDR3 region has the DNA TGTGCCAGCAGTCCTTGGAAACCGGGACAGGGGAAGGAGGGTTATGGCTACACCTTC. Protein sequence: CASSPWKPGQGKEGYGYTF.

The genes are TRBV4-1 and TRBJ2-1, with 10 bases identical to TRBD2. The CDR3 length is 17 residues. The J segment lost 4 bases and the V segment lost 1 base, leaving 7 bases of the junction unmatched. Looked up from germline, CDR1 is MGHRA and CDR2 is YSYEKL. The CDR3 DNA follows: TGCGCCAGCAGCCAAGGAGCGCTAGCGGGAGCTTACAATGAGCAGTTCTTC. It yields the protein CASSQGALAGAYNEQFF.

The rearrangement links TRBV30 to TRBJ2-3; 7 bases align to TRBD2. Germline loops: CDR1 GTSNPN, CDR2 SVGIG (reference sequence). The V and J ends lost 4 bases and 2 bases, in that order; junction bases with no gene match: 12. This CDR3 contains 16 residues. Here the CDR3 DNA reads TGTGCCTGGACCTTAGGGACTACCCGAGTCACAGATACGCAGTATTTT. Amino acid sequence: CAWTLGTTRVTDTQYF.

This chain joins TRBV7-9 and TRBJ2-3, with 10 bases that match TRBD2. J was trimmed by 3 bases and V by 5 bases; bases with no gene match: 2. The CDR3 is made up of 14 amino acids. Per germline, CDR1 SEHNR and CDR2 FQNEAQ (reference sequence). DNA for the CDR3: TGTGCCAGCAGCATGGGACTAGCGACAGATACGCAGTATTTT. This encodes CASSMGLATDTQYF. The variable domain in full, completed from reference TRBV7-9 and TRBJ2-3, reads DTGVSQNPRHKITKRGQNVTFRCDPISEHNRLYWYRQTLGQGPEFLTYFQNEAQLEKSRLLSDRFSAERPKGSFSTLEIQRTEQGDSAMYLCASSMGLATDTQYFGPGTRLTVL.

This chain links TRBV30 with TRBJ2-5; TRBD2 agrees at 8 bases. Germline assignment: CDR1 GTSNPN and CDR2 SVGIG (reference sequence). There are 15 residues in the CDR3. The V segment lost 3 bases and the J segment 5 bases; nucleotides outside the gene matches: 11. The CDR3 loop reads CAWRVGAGALETQYF. The CDR3 DNA follows: TGTGCCTGGAGAGTAGGAGCGGGAGCCCTGGAGACCCAGTACTTC.

The chain joins TRBV30 to TRBJ2-2; TRBD2 agrees at 11 bases. Germline V gene lookup returns CDR1 GTSNPN and CDR2 SVGIG (reference sequence). There are 16 residues in the CDR3. The V gene end was trimmed by 1 base and the J gene end by 7 bases; junction bases not matched to a gene: 8. CDR3 nucleotides: TGTGCCTGGAGTGCCCTAGCGGGAGGTCGGAACGGGGAGCTGTTTTTT. It translates to CAWSALAGGRNGELFF. The complete variable domain, with remaining parts taken from reference TRBV30 and TRBJ2-2, reads SQTIHQWPATLVQPVGSPLSLECTVEGTSNPNLYWYRQAAGRGLQLLFYSVGIGQISSEVPQNLSASRPQDRQFILSSKKLLLSDSGFYLCAWSALAGGRNGELFFGEGSRLTVL.

The chain carries TRBV6-6 and TRBJ1-2; tentatively, D is TRBD1 (6 bases). Trimming took off 4 bases at V and 7 bases at J, with 13 bases between the two ends. Germline V gene lookup returns CDR1 MNHNY and CDR2 SVGAGI (reference sequence). The CDR3 loop spans 13 amino acids. The CDR3 DNA sequence: TGTGCCAGCAGTTCCCCTGACAGGATTGGCTACACCTTC. Translated, it gives CASSSPDRIGYTF.

This clone was seen only a few times. The rearrangement joins TRBV25-1 to TRBJ2-5; D gene uncertain. This CDR3 region has 11 residues. Trimming removed 6 bases at V and 3 bases at J, with 5 bases between. The germline V gene encodes CDR1 MGHDK and CDR2 SYGVNS. The CDR3 bases are TGTGCCAGCAGAAGTGAAGAGACCCAGTACTTC. Translating gives CASRSEETQYF.

This chain uses TRBV7-2 with TRBJ2-7, with D possibly called TRBD1 or TRBD2 (6 bases each). CDR3 length: 15 amino acids. The germline V gene has CDR1 SGHTA and CDR2 FQGNSA. V gave up 3 bases and J gave up 6 bases, with 18 bases separating them. CDR3 DNA: TGTGCCAGCAGCTTGAATGGGGGGCTCCGGTTCGAGCAGTACTTC. Translating gives CASSLNGGLRFEQYF.

This clone was counted a few times. The V call is TRBV7-2, the J call TRBJ2-6, with D tentatively TRBD1 (5 bases). Deletions cut 6 bases from V and 2 bases from J, with 14 bases between. Germline CDR1 and CDR2: SGHTA and FQGNSA. CDR3 size: 16 residues. This CDR3 is CASRPTSGTGANVLTF. The CDR3 nucleotides are TGTGCCAGCAGACCGACTTCAGGGACTGGGGCCAACGTCCTGACTTTC. Together with reference TRBV7-2 and TRBJ2-6, the CDR3 gives the full variable domain: GAGVSQSPSNKVTEKGKDVELRCDPISGHTALYWYRQSLGQGLEFLIYFQGNSAPDKSGLPSDRFSAERTGGSVSTLTIQRTQQEDSAVYLCASRPTSGTGANVLTFGAGSRLTVL.

This clone was seen a handful of times. At one end, the junction sequence differs from germline, possibly due to a read error. V usage is TRBV4-1 and J usage is TRBJ2-2; the match to TRBD2 covers 11 bases. This CDR3 spans 16 amino acids. CDR1 and CDR2 (germline): MGHRA, YSYEKL. The CDR3 sequence is CASSQGPSGRTGELFF. The CDR3, as DNA: TGCGCCAGCAGTCAAGGGCCTAGCGGGAGGACCGGGGAGCTGTTTTTT.

The chain links TRBV10-3 to TRBJ2-1; no firm D call. V dropped 5 bases and J dropped 7 bases, with 9 bases sitting between them. The CDR3 is 12 residues long. Per germline, CDR1 ENHRY and CDR2 SYGVKD. The CDR3 sequence is CAISLVQNEQFF. CDR3 DNA: TGTGCCATCAGTTTGGTTCAGAATGAGCAGTTCTTC.

The rearrangement joins TRBV5-4 to TRBJ1-2; a possible D gene is TRBD1 (6 bases). Looked up from germline, CDR1 is SGHNT and CDR2 is YYREEE (reference sequence). Trimming stripped 0 bases from V and 7 bases from J, with 19 bases between. CDR3 size: 16 residues. The CDR3 sequence: CASSLGSPGQKSGYTF. CDR3 coding DNA: TGTGCCAGCAGCTTGGGATCACCCGGACAGAAGTCTGGCTACACCTTC. The complete variable domain, with remaining parts taken from reference TRBV5-4 and TRBJ1-2, reads ETGVTQSPTHLIKTRGQQVTLRCSSQSGHNTVSWYQQALGQGPQFIFQYYREEENGRGNFPPRFSGLQFPNYSSELNVNALELDDSALYLCASSLGSPGQKSGYTFGSGTRLTVV.